The following is a T cell receptor (beta chain) sequence with its context. In its sample, this clonotype was seen many times. The specificity of this receptor is unknown. No qualities accompany the bases; no much larger clone lies one base away. This sample was taken from a study of blood T cells in healthy people across ages (dated by TCRdb to 2015 to 2017). About the full investigation: In model experiments, template switching captured about one uniquely barcoded TCR beta cDNA molecule for every two T cells. Using deep sequencing normalized with unique cDNA molecular identifiers, the study measured how TCR beta repertoire diversity changes with age. Donors were grouped into four age groups: young (average roughly 17 years), middle-aged (39), aged (62) and long-lived (roughly 80). Donors of different ages were randomly distributed across sequencing lanes to avoid experimental bias. The study analyzed two additional independent replicas of 1 million unique cDNA reads from the same blood draw for two donors, one aged 18 to 29 and one aged 80 or older. Study-wide findings and limitations: Because the CMV infection status of the donors was unknown, age-related changes in expanded clonotypes may potentially have been confounded. As age increased, observed TCR beta diversity per million T cells dropped in a roughly linear way, and a significant reduction was already evident by age 40. A strong correlation was found between observed TCR beta diversity and the percentage of naive T cells measured by flow cytometry. Since profiling was done on bulk unsorted PBMCs, naive and antigen-experienced compartments could not be conclusively compared. Estimates of total diversity based on one million sequenced T cells were considered lower bounds and underestimates. The long-lived group showed more naive CD4+ T cells, fewer expanded clones and increased TCR diversity than the aged group, suggesting age selection.

Preparation of the library involved 5' RACE. Sequencing used an Illumina HiSeq 2500. A second about 7 to 11 cycle PCR used a sample-barcoded 5' primer and a J-beta primer mix. A template-switch 5' adaptor carrying 12 random nucleotides introduced a unique molecular identifier onto each TCR beta cDNA molecule. Each sample yielded at least 2.5 million CDR3-containing paired-end reads. First-strand cDNA synthesis was performed from all RNA using the Mint cDNA synthesis kit, with priming by a TRBC-specific oligonucleotide. Following uracil-DNA glycosylase treatment, a first 18-cycle PCR with universal primers M1SS and BC2_uni_R was performed on all cDNA. Processing in the source paper ran as follows. For normalization, 1 million high-quality reads, each with a distinct molecular identifier, were randomly selected from each sample. Reads sharing molecular identifiers were discarded rather than binned into consensus sequences. MiTCR, set to a Q25 quality threshold and the strictest error-elimination algorithm, was used for CDR3 identification, clonotype clustering and error correction. A nonparametric unseen species model with Euler transformation was used to estimate lower-bound total TCR beta diversity. Using fastp trimming at Q25 and MiXCR clonotype assembly, TCRdb reanalyzed the public sequencing data and kept in-frame beta chains. All rows with the same CDR3 protein become a single entry with the most common DNA and genes. TCRdb's processing, not the study's, gives the V and J calls here. The sample table lists roughly 790,000 distinct CDR3 sequences, around 46% of them with a count of one. Jointly, the top ten make up roughly 20% of the sample.

The donors were around 39 Caucasian individuals from Russia, aged 6 to 90 years, who were systemically healthy. Each donor gave about 9.8 milliliters of peripheral blood, drawn into EDTA-treated Vacutainer tubes. Ficoll-Paque density-gradient centrifugation was used to isolate PBMCs, with at least 7 million per sample. Total RNA was extracted from PBMCs with Trizol reagent, with at least 5 micrograms obtained per sample. Naive CD45RAhigh/CD27high T cell percentages were measured by flow cytometry on a PBMC aliquot from every donor. V loses 10 bases of germline sequence and J loses 4 bases, and the interval between the two ends is 13 bases. Based on the germline V gene, the CDR1 and CDR2 sequences are MGHDK and SYGVNS. Including the terminal cysteine and phenylalanine, the CDR3 comprises 12 residues. The read is trimmed to its CDR3 DNA, 36 bases read in frame from base 1.

The sequencing sample was made of blood. The rearrangement joined TRBV25-1 to TRBJ1-2; the D gene is not confidently resolved. The TCR originated in an older woman in good health. The nucleotide sequence is TGTGCCACCAAAGACTCGATCTATGGCTACACCTTC. It translates as CATKDSIYGYTF.